The 2 T cell receptor beta chains in this list originate from one sample, sequenced in a study of T cell responses to AZD1222 COVID-19 vaccine. TCRdb's table, derived via immunoSEQ multiplex PCR, lists solely in-frame clones and lacks some. The table records some 130,000 clones, roughly 88% of them present only once. The sample here was peripheral blood, taken on day 0 of AZD1222 vaccination. Receptors were obtained from an adult in good health.

This clone came up a few times. The CDR3 DNA sequence: TGTGCCAGCAGCTCCGGGAGGTCGGGCTATGGCTACACCTTC. It yields the protein CASSSGRSGYGYTF. The chain joins TRBV7-6 to TRBJ1-2; D is uncertain. Germline CDR1 is SGHVS and CDR2 is FNYEAQ. This CDR3 has 14 amino acids. V was trimmed by 4 bases and J by 4 bases, leaving 13 bases between them.

The CDR3 region has the DNA TGTGCCAGCAGTCTTCCTTTGACAGGGGTATGTTGCTACACCTTC. Protein product: CASSLPLTGVCCYTF. The chain joins TRBV27 to TRBJ1-2; the match to TRBD1 covers 8 bases. Looked up from germline, CDR1 is MNHEY and CDR2 is SMNVEV (reference sequence). CDR3 size: 15 residues. Trimming removed 5 bases from V and 9 bases from J; junction bases left unmatched: 14.